This T cell receptor (beta chain) originates from a study of shared clonotypes between healthy human individuals. Study-level information: Serving as donors were two women and three men, whose ages spanned 18 to 49.

This CDR3 has 14 residues. Trimming removed 4 bases from V and 4 bases from J; junction bases left unmatched: 7. CDR1 is SNHLY and CDR2 is FYNNEI in the germline V gene. DNA at 200 ng, roughly 30,000 T cell genomes, went into sorted-subset replicate PCRs. Here immunoSEQ multiplex PCR was the method, and the copy in TCRdb shows in-frame clones only, minus some. The table records around 640,000 clones, roughly 96% of them present only once. CD8 cells classed as naive were CD45RO-negative and positively selected for CCR7, excluding terminally differentiated effector memory CD45RA+ cells. The rearrangement joins TRBV2 to TRBJ2-7; TRBD2 matches 7 bases. This clonotype was obtained from a woman in her 30s in good health. The sample taken for sequencing was naive CD8+ T cells sorted from blood. CDR3 bases: TGTGCCAGCAGTGTGTCGGGAGGCAAGTACGAGCAGTACTTC. Protein sequence: CASSVSGGKYEQYF.